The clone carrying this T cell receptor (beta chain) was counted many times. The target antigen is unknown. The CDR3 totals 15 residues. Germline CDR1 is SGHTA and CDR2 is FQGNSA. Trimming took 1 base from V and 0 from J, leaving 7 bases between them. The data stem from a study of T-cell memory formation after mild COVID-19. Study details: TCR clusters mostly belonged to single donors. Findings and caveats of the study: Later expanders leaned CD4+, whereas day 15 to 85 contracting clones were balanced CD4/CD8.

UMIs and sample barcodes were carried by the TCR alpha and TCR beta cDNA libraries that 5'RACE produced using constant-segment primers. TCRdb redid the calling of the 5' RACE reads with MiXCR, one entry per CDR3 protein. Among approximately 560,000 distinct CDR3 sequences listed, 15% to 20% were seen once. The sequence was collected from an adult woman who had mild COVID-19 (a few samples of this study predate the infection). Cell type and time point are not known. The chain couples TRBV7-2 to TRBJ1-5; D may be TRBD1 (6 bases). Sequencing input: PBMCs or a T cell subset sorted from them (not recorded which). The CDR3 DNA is TGTGCCAGCAGCTTAGGGACAGTTAGCAATCAGCCCCAGCATTTT. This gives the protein CASSLGTVSNQPQHF.